Shown below are 18 T cell receptor beta chains from a single sample sequenced in a study of beta chain features in type 1 diabetes. The study reverse transcribed the entire isolated RNA, so it sequenced expressed TCRB transcripts. The table came from immunoSEQ multiplex PCR; TCRdb's copy has only in-frame clones and leaves some out. The sample holds under 450,000 clones, roughly 13% seen once. Material for sequencing was naive CD4+ T cells from blood. All receptors derive from a man between 25 and 39 years old in good health.

This chain uses TRBV27 with TRBJ2-1; D possibly matches TRBD1 or TRBD2 (5 bases each). The CDR3 covers 15 residues. V was trimmed by 6 bases and J by 5 bases, leaving 17 bases between them. Looked up from germline, CDR1 is MNHEY and CDR2 is SMNVEV (reference sequence). The CDR3: CASSRDAPRDNEQFF. CDR3 sequence (DNA): TGTGCCAGCAGCCGGGACGCCCCAAGAGACAATGAGCAGTTCTTC.

In its sample, this clone was seen a few times. The chain carries TRBV9 and TRBJ2-7; no clear D. Trimming cost V 4 bases and J 6 bases, with 17 bases left between them. This CDR3 region has 14 residues. Germline V CDR1 and CDR2: SGDLS, YYNGEE. CDR3 protein: CASSQRLLSSEQYV. For the CDR3, the DNA is TGTGCCAGCAGCCAACGATTGCTATCCAGCGAGCAGTACGTC.

This rearrangement joins TRBV18 to TRBJ2-5; possible D gene TRBD1, 5 bases. The V end was cut by 6 bases, the J end by 5 bases, with 13 bases between. Looked up from germline, CDR1 is KGHSH and CDR2 is LQKENI. The CDR3 loop spans 13 amino acids. The CDR3 is CASSSREFETQYF. The CDR3, as DNA: TGTGCCAGCTCCTCCAGGGAATTTGAGACCCAGTACTTC.

This rearrangement joins TRBV7-8 to TRBJ1-1; D may be TRBD1 (5 bases). Germline-derived CDR1 and CDR2 are SGHVS and FQNEAQ. This CDR3 is 14 amino acids long. Between the trimmed V and J ends, which lost 1 base and 4 bases, there was a span of 10 bases. The CDR3 DNA follows: TGTGCCAGCAGCTTAGAAGCGGGGGTCACTGAAGCTTTCTTT. Its translation is CASSLEAGVTEAFF.

V gene TRBV29-1 combines with J gene TRBJ2-2, with a possible D match to TRBD1 (5 bases). The V gene lost 4 bases and the J gene lost 0 bases, with 9 bases spanning the gap. CDR1 SQVTM and CDR2 ANQGSEA come from the germline V gene. The CDR3 length is 14 residues. In nucleotides, the CDR3 is TGCAGCGTTGCTCCACAGGCGAACACCGGGGAGCTGTTTTTT. It specifies CSVAPQANTGELFF.

This clone was counted between two and nine times. The genes are TRBV2 and TRBJ1-6; the match to TRBD1 covers 8 bases. CDR1 and CDR2 from the germline V gene are SNHLY and FYNNEI. This CDR3 is built from 14 residues. Unmatched junction bases numbered 8, after V lost 6 bases and J lost 10 bases. The CDR3 nucleotides read TGTGCCAGCAGACGGGACAGGTCGTCGTCACCCCTCCACTTT. It codes for CASRRDRSSSPLHF.

This clone was seen only a few times. V usage is TRBV30 and J usage is TRBJ1-5, with 7 positions matching TRBD1. The CDR3 sequence is 14 residues long. V was pared by 5 bases and J by 4 bases, with 8 bases of the junction left unmatched. Germline CDR1 GTSNPN, CDR2 SVGIG (reference sequence). In DNA form, the CDR3 reads TGTGCCTGGTACGAGGGACAGCTTAATCAGCCCCAGCATTTT. Amino acid sequence: CAWYEGQLNQPQHF. The variable domain in full, with the rest retrieved from reference TRBV30 and TRBJ1-5, is SQTIHQWPATLVQPVGSPLSLECTVEGTSNPNLYWYRQAAGRGLQLLFYSVGIGQISSEVPQNLSASRPQDRQFILSSKKLLLSDSGFYLCAWYEGQLNQPQHFGDGTRLSIL.

The chain is built from TRBV4-3 and TRBJ2-3; TRBD1 is a possible D gene (6 bases). The CDR3 contains 14 residues. CDR1 is LGHNA, CDR2 YSLEER, per germline. Trimming pared 1 base from V and 8 bases from J, leaving 13 bases between. As DNA, the CDR3 is TGCGCCAGCAGCCAAGGCACAGGGTTTGCTACGCAGTATTTT. Its translation: CASSQGTGFATQYF.

This clone was detected a few times. The chain links TRBV7-8 to TRBJ2-5, with 9 bases lining up with TRBD1. The V gene end was trimmed by 1 base and the J gene end by 2 bases; junction bases not matched to a gene: 5. Germline CDR1 and CDR2: SGHVS and FQNEAQ. This CDR3 is built from 16 residues. CDR3 amino acids: CASSLEGDREQETQYF. Here the CDR3 DNA reads TGTGCCAGCAGCTTAGAGGGGGACAGGGAACAAGAGACCCAGTACTTC.

This clone was detected once. The V gene is TRBV12-5, the J gene TRBJ1-2, with D hard to call. The germline V gene encodes CDR1 LGHNT and CDR2 FRNRAP. V was shortened by 3 bases and J by 8 bases, with 13 bases between the two germline ends. The CDR3 extends over 13 amino acids. The CDR3 loop is CASGFKEMGGYTF. In nucleotides, the CDR3 is TGTGCTAGTGGTTTTAAGGAGATGGGCGGCTACACCTTC.

This clone came up a few times. The chain links TRBV4-3 to TRBJ2-1; no reliable D call. The CDR3 consists of 14 residues. Germline V gives CDR1 LGHNA, CDR2 YSLEER. V was shortened by 3 bases and J by 0 bases, with 6 bases between the two germline ends. The CDR3, as DNA: TGCGCCAGCAGCCATTTGAGCTCCTACAATGAGCAGTTCTTC. It specifies CASSHLSSYNEQFF.

This clone appeared a few times. The chain employs TRBV30 and TRBJ2-5, with 13 bases aligning to TRBD2. Germline CDR1 GTSNPN, CDR2 SVGIG (reference sequence). Germline trimming cut 1 base from V and 5 bases from J; bases unmatched to any gene: 7. This CDR3 has 16 amino acids. The CDR3 DNA reads as TGTGCCTGGAGTGCGACTAGCGGGAGGCCGGGGGAGACCCAGTACTTC. Translating gives CAWSATSGRPGETQYF. The full variable domain, rest sourced from reference TRBV30 and TRBJ2-5, is SQTIHQWPATLVQPVGSPLSLECTVEGTSNPNLYWYRQAAGRGLQLLFYSVGIGQISSEVPQNLSASRPQDRQFILSSKKLLLSDSGFYLCAWSATSGRPGETQYFGPGTRLLVL.

The V and J genes are TRBV15 and TRBJ1-2; the match to TRBD1 covers 9 bases. Germline loops: CDR1 LNHNV, CDR2 YYDKDF (reference sequence). The CDR3 length is 16 residues. V trimming: 2 bases; J trimming: 3 bases; junction bases outside the gene matches: 7. CDR3 loop: CATSRPLQGADYGYTF. The CDR3 nucleotides are TGTGCCACCAGCAGACCTCTACAGGGGGCGGACTATGGCTACACCTTC.

This clone was seen only a few times. V and J are TRBV25-1 and TRBJ2-3, with 13 bases matching TRBD2. The germline V gene encodes CDR1 MGHDK and CDR2 SYGVNS. The CDR3 totals 18 residues. The junction had 8 bases not matched to a gene; V was cut back by 4 bases and J by 1 base. Written as DNA, the CDR3 is TGTGCCAGCAGTGGGACTAGCGGGAGCTACTGGGGCACAGATACGCAGTATTTT. Its translation: CASSGTSGSYWGTDTQYF.

J is TRBJ1-3 and V is TRBV4-3; no reliable D call. Trimming stripped 0 bases from V and 1 base from J, with 10 bases between. Germline V lookup: CDR1 LGHNA, CDR2 YSLEER. The CDR3 runs to 16 residues. CDR3 in amino acids: CASSQDLAWSGNTIYF. Here the CDR3 DNA reads TGCGCCAGCAGCCAAGACCTCGCCTGGTCTGGAAACACCATATATTTT.

This clone was counted only a few times. The rearrangement links TRBV7-9 to TRBJ2-2, with 7 bases identical to TRBD1. Germline CDR1 is SEHNR and CDR2 is FQNEAQ (reference sequence). Losses at the gene ends were 5 bases for V and 2 bases for J; bases not matched to a gene: 5. The CDR3 extends over 15 amino acids. CDR3 DNA: TGTGCCAGCAGCCAGGACAGGATAAACACCGGGGAGCTGTTTTTT. This gives the protein CASSQDRINTGELFF.

This clone came up a few times. The V and J genes are TRBV15 and TRBJ1-1; TRBD1 might be the D (5 bases). V lost 4 bases and J lost 0, with 9 bases in between. Germline V gene lookup returns CDR1 LNHNV and CDR2 YYDKDF (reference sequence). The CDR3 runs 14 residues. CDR3 loop: CATSIVRVNTEAFF. Written as DNA, the CDR3 is TGTGCCACCAGCATAGTCAGGGTGAACACTGAAGCTTTCTTT.

The rearrangement uses TRBV9 and TRBJ2-5, with 10 nucleotides matching TRBD1. Trimming removed 4 bases from V and 1 base from J; junction bases left unmatched: 7. Germline loops: CDR1 SGDLS, CDR2 YYNGEE. The CDR3 has 16 amino acids. The CDR3 here is CASSPGTGDRQETQYF. The CDR3 bases are TGTGCCAGCAGCCCCGGGACAGGGGATCGCCAAGAGACCCAGTACTTC.